This paragraph reports one T cell receptor beta chain. Antigen unknown. At one end, the junction sequence differs from germline, possibly due to a read error. The data are from a study of cytomegalovirus exposure and HLA in healthy donors. Study-wide background: One earlier analysis, a look at around 180 million T cells, found some 100 million unique TCR beta sequences.

Study results and caveats: Within an earlier analysis, most TCR beta V segments proved productive either about 90% or about 30% of the time. Per published accounts, TCR beta sequences correctly predicted the HLA-A and HLA-B alleles of most subjects.

This PCR relied on a set of 60 Vbeta primers and 13 Jbeta primers. Using immunoSEQ multiplex PCR, the repertoire was profiled, and TCRdb retains in-frame clones only, with some absent. The sample includes 160,000 or so clones, around 77% of them seen just once. CDR1 is SGHDN, CDR2 FVKESK, per germline. The CDR3 sequence is 9 residues long. The sequence was obtained from a woman aged 25-40 years in good health and CMV-seronegative. Source material: PBMCs. The gene calls are TRBV14 and TRBJ1-4; D is undetermined. Here the CDR3 reads CACSPGLFF. The CDR3 DNA reads as TGTGCCTGCAGCCCCGGACTGTTTTTT.